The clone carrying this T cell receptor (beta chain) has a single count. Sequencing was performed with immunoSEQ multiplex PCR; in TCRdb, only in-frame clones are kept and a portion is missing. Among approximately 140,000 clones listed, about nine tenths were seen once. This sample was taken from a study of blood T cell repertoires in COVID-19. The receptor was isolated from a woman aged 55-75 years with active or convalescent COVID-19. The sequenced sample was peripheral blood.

The DNA of the CDR3 is TGTGCCAGTAGTATTTCAACAGGGGGGACTGAAGCTTTCTTT. Its protein product is CASSISTGGTEAFF. This chain links TRBV19 with TRBJ1-1; TRBD1 matches 8 bases. The CDR3 sequence is 14 residues long. The V gene end was trimmed by 3 bases and the J gene end by 5 bases; junction bases not matched to a gene: 5. In germline, CDR1 is LNHDA, CDR2 SQIVND (reference sequence). The whole variable domain, remainder taken from reference TRBV19 and TRBJ1-1, is DGGITQSPKYLFRKEGQNVTLSCEQNLNHDAMYWYRQDPGQGLRLIYYSQIVNDFQKGDIAEGYSVSREKKESFPLTVTSAQKNPTAFYLCASSISTGGTEAFFGQGTRLTVV.